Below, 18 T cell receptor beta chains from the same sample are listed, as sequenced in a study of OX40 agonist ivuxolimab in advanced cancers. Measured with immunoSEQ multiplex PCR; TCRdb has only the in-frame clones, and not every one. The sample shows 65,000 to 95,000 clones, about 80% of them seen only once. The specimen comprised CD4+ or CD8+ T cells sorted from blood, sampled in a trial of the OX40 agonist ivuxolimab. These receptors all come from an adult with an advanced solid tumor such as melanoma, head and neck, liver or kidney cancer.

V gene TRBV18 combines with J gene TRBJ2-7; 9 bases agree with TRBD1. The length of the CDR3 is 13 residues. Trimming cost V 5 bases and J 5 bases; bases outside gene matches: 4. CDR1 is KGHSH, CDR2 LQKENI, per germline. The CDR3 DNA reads TGTGCCAGCTCAACGACAGGGGGAAACGAGCAGTACTTC. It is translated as CASSTTGGNEQYF.

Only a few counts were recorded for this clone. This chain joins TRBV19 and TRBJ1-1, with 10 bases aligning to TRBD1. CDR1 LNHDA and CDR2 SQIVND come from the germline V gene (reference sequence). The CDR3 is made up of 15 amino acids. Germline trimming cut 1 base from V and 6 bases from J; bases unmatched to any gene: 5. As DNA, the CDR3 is TGTGCCAGTAGTATAGGGGGACAGGGGAGACCTGAAGCTTTCTTT. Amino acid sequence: CASSIGGQGRPEAFF.

CDR3 sequence (DNA): TGCGCCAGCAGCTCCGGCACTAGCGGCGAGACCCAGTACTTC. Encoded protein: CASSSGTSGETQYF. The rearrangement links TRBV5-1 to TRBJ2-5; 8 bases fit TRBD2. The CDR3 loop spans 14 amino acids. The germline V gene has CDR1 SGHRS and CDR2 YFSETQ. The J segment lost 5 bases and the V segment lost 3 bases, leaving 6 bases of the junction unmatched.

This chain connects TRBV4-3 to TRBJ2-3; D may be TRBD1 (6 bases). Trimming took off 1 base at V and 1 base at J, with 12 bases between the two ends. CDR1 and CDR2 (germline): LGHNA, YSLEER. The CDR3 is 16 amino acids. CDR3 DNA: TGCGCCAGCAGCCAAGGTCCACAGGGTCGCACAGATACGCAGTATTTT. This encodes CASSQGPQGRTDTQYF.

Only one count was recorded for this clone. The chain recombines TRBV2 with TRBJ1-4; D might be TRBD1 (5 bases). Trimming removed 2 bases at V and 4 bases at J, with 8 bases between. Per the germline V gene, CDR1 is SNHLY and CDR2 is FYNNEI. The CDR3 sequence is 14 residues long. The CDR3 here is CASSESGGNEKLFF. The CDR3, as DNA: TGTGCCAGCAGTGAATCGGGGGGTAATGAAAAACTGTTTTTT.

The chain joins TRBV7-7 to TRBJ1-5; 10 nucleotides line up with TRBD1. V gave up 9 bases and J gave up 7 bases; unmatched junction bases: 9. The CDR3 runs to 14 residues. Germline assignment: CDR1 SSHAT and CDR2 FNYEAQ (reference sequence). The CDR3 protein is CARCGTGVCQPQHF. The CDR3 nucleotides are TGTGCCAGGTGTGGGACAGGGGTTTGCCAGCCCCAGCATTTT.

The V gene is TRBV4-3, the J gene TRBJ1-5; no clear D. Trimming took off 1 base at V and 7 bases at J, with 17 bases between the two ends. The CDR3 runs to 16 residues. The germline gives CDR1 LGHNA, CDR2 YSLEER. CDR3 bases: TGCGCCAGCAGCCAAGTACACGGGTCCGGTATACAGCCCCAGCATTTT. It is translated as CASSQVHGSGIQPQHF.

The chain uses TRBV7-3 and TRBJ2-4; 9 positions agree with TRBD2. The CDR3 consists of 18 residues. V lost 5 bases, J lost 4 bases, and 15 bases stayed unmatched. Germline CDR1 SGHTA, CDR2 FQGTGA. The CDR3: CASSTPETSGPFKNIQYF. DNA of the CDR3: TGTGCCAGCAGCACCCCCGAGACTAGCGGACCATTTAAAAACATTCAGTACTTC.

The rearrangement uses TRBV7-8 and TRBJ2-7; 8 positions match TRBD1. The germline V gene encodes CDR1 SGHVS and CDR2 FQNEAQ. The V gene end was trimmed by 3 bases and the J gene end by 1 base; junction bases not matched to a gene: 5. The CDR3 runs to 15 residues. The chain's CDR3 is CASSFATGESYEQYF. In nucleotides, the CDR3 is TGTGCCAGCAGCTTCGCGACAGGGGAATCCTACGAGCAGTACTTC.

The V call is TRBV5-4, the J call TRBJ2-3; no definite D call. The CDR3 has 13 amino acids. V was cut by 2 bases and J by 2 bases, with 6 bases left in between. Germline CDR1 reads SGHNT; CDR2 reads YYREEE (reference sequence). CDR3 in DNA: TGTGCCAGCAGCTTTAAGGACACAGATACGCAGTATTTT. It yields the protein CASSFKDTDTQYF.

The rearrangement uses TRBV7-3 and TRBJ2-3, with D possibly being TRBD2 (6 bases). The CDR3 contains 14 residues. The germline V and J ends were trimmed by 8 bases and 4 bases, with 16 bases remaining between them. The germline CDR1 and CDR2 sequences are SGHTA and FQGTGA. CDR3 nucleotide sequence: TGTGCCAGCTCCGTAGGAGGGAGCGCAGATACGCAGTATTTT. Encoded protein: CASSVGGSADTQYF.

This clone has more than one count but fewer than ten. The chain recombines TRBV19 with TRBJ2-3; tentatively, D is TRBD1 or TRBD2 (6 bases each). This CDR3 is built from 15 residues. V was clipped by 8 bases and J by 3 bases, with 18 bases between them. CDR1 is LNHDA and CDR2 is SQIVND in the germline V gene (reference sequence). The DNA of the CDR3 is TGTGCCAGTTCTATCCCAGGGGAGGCGACAGATACGCAGTATTTT. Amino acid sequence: CASSIPGEATDTQYF.

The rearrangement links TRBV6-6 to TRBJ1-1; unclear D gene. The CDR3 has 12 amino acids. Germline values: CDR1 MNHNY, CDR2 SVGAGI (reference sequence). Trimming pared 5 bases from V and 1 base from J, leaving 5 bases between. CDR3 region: CASSHWNTEAFF. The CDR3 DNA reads TGTGCCAGCAGTCATTGGAACACTGAAGCTTTCTTT.

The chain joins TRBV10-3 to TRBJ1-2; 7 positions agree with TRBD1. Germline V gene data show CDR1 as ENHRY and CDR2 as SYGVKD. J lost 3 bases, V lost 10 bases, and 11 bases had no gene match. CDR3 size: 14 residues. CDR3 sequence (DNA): TGTGCCAGCCGAGGGGGGGGGACAGACTATGGCTACACCTTC. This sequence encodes CASRGGGTDYGYTF.

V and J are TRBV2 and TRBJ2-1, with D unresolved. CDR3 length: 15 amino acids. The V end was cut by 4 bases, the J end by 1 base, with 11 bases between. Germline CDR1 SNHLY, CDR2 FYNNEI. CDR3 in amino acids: CASSGVYFSYNEQFF. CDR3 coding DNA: TGTGCCAGCAGTGGTGTCTACTTTTCCTACAATGAGCAGTTCTTC. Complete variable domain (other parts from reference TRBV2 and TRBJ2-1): EPEVTQTPSHQVTQMGQEVILRCVPISNHLYFYWYRQILGQKVEFLVSFYNNEISEKSEIFDDQFSVERPDGSNFTLKIRSTKLEDSAMYFCASSGVYFSYNEQFFGPGTRLTVL.

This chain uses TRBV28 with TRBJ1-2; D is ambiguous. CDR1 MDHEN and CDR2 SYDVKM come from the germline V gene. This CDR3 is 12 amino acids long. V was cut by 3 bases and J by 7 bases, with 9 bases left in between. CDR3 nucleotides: TGTGCCAGCAGTTTGGGTTCAGCTGGCTACACCTTC. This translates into CASSLGSAGYTF.

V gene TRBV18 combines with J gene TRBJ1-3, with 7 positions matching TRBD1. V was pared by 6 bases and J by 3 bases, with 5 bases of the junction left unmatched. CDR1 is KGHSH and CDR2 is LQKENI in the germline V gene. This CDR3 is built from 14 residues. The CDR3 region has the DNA TGTGCCAGCTCGCTGGGGGACAGTGGAAACACCATATATTTT. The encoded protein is CASSLGDSGNTIYF. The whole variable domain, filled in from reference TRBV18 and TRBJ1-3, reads NAGVMQNPRHLVRRRGQEARLRCSPMKGHSHVYWYRQLPEEGLKFMVYLQKENIIDESGMPKERFSAEFPKEGPSILRIQQVVRGDSAAYFCASSLGDSGNTIYFGEGSWLTVV.

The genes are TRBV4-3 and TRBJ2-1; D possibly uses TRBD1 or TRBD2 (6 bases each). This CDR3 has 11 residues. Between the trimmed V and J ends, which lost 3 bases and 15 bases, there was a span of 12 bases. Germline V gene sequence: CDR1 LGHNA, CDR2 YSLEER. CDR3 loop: CASSQEGVRFF. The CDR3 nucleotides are TGCGCCAGCAGCCAGGAGGGGGTTCGGTTCTTC.